The rows below give T cell receptor beta chains drawn from one sample of a study of shared clonotypes between healthy human individuals. Here immunoSEQ multiplex PCR was the method, and the copy in TCRdb shows in-frame clones only, minus some. Of over a million clones listed, about 75% are singletons. Sequencing input: memory CD4+ T cells sorted from blood. The source is a man aged 18 to 35 in good health. Both conserved end residues are trimmed from each CDR3. The order of the fields is clone size, V gene, CDR3 protein. The size entry is marked missing in some rows and otherwise reads once, few, many or a size class.

NA	TRBV2	ACSRGDRVTGELF
NA	TRBV4-1	ASSQGGGTGSYNEQF
NA	TRBV30	AWRKGQGNTGELF
few	TRBV7-7	ASSLESQGTQY
NA	TRBV6-6	ASSRDRSAWPQH
NA	TRBV19	ASKTVYSNQPQH
NA	TRBV6-5	ASSPPRGEQY
NA	TRBV15	ATSRGGQGYSSDTQY
NA	TRBV6-4	ASSVQGGVDEQY
many	TRBV6-6	ASSRDSSGNTIY
NA	TRBV5-1	ASGYRGRQETQY
many	TRBV7-3	ASSLLAGGYNEQF
NA	TRBV5-6	ASSWGYGQSNQPQH
NA	TRBV4-1	ASSLGDPRDEQF
NA	TRBV7-7	ASSRQGVTDTQY
once	TRBV5-1	ASSLITVETQY
NA	TRBV7-2	ASSLVGLGSYNEQF
many	TRBV6-6	ASSPRDRVSPF
NA	TRBV7-2	ASSGGAGGPYNEQF
NA	TRBV5-1	ASSLEARGIPGELF
few	TRBV28	ASRTLGFGKNIQY
once	TRBV18	ASSQGQGSGNTIY
NA	TRBV9	ASSAGGKEETQY
NA	TRBV7-2	ASSLGMGSPV
NA	TRBV6-5	ASSYSASNSGNTIY
NA	TRBV5-1	ASRGASGLSGPQY
NA	TRBV6-6	ASSYLDRANGYT
NA	TRBV5-5	ASKGILAEPADTQY
few	TRBV4-3	ASSRSASGRAVNEQF
NA	TRBV14	ASSQRTSATYNEQF
NA	TRBV6-4	ASSEQGARSPLH
NA	TRBV7-8	ASSSQLVGSFNEQF
NA	TRBV7-9	ASSLLGPSSYNEQF
NA	TRBV15	ATSSRQGYGYT